This T cell receptor beta chain was sequenced during a study of T-cell memory formation after mild COVID-19. At the level of the study: Among the donors, TCR clusters were largely specific to each donor. Study results and caveats: Chiefly within CM and EM were the contracting CD4+ clones; CD8+ ones were within EMRA. Unconfirmed was the SARS-CoV-2 specificity of second-wave clones that peaked on day 37. Some SARS-CoV-2-responding clones were already detected in memory before infection.

In the case of this clonotype: Its antigen remains unidentified.

TCRdb re-called the 5' RACE reads through MiXCR, storing one row per CDR3 protein. The table shows roughly 560,000 distinct CDR3 sequences, with 20% occurring only once. The CDR3 sequence is 14 residues long. Unmatched junction bases numbered 8, after V lost 5 bases and J lost 5 bases. Germline values: CDR1 SGHTA, CDR2 FQGNSA. The sequencing input was PBMCs or a T cell subset sorted from them (not recorded which). The chain carries TRBV7-2 and TRBJ2-5; 7 nucleotides agree with TRBD1. This TCR was recovered from an adult woman who had mild COVID-19 (a few samples of this study predate the infection). Cell type and time point are not known. The CDR3 region is CASSTAYRGETQYF. The CDR3 coding sequence is TGTGCCAGCAGCACCGCTTACAGGGGTGAGACCCAGTACTTC.